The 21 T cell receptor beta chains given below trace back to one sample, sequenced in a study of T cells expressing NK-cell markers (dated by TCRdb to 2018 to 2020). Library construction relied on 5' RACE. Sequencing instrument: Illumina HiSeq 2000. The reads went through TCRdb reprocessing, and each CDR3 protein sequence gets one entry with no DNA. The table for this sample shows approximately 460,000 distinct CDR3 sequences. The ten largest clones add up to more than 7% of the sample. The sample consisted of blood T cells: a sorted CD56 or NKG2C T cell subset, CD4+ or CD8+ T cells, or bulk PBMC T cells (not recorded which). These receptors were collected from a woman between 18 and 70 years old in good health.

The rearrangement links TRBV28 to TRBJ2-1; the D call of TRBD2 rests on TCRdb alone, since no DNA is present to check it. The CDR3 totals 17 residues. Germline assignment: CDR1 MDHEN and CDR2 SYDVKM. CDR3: CASSPRGRSGRVNEQFF.

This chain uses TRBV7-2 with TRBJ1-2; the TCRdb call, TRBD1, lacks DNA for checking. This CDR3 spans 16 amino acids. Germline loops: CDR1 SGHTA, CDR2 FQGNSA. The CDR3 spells CASSATWTGGSYGYTF.

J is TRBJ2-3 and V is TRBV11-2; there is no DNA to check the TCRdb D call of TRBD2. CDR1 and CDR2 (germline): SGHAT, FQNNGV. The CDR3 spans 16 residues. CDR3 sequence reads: CASSSGTSSSTDTQYF.

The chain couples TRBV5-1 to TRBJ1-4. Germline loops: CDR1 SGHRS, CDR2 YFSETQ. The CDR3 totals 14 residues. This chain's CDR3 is CARTLAAANEKLFF.

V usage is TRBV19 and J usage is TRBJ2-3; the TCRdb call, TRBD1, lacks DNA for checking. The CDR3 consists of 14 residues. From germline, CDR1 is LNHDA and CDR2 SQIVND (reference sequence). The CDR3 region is CASSGQGDTDTQYF.

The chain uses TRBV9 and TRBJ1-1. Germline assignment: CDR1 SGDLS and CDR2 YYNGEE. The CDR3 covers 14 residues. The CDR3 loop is CASSGGLMNTEAFF.

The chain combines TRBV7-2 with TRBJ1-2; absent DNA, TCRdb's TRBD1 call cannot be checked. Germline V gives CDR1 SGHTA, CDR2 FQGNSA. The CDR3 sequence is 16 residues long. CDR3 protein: CASSHRTGVLVGGYTF.

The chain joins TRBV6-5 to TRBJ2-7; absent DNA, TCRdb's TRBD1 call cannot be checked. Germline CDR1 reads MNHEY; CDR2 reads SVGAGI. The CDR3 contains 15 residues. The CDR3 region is CASSLQPGSSYEQYF.

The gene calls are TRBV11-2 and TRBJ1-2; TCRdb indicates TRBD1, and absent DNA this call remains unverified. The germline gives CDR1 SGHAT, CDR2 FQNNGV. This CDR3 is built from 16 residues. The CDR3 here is CASSHYGTGGNYGYTF.

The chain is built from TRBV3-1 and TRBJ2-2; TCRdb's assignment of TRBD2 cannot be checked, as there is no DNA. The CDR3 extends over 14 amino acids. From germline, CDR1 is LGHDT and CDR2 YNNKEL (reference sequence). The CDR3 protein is CASYSGVLSGELFF.

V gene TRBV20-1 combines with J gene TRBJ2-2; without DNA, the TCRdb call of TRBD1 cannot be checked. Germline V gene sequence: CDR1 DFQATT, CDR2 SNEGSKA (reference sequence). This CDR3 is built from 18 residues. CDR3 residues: CSARDLRQGAESTGELFF.

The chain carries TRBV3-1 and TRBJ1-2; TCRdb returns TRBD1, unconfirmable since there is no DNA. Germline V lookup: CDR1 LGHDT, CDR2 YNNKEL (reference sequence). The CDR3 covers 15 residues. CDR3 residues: CASSQLPDSNYGYTF. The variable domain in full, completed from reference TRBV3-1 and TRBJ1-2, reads DTAVSQTPKYLVTQMGNDKSIKCEQNLGHDTMYWYKQDSKKFLKIMFSYNNKELIINETVPNRFSPKSPDKAHLNLHINSLELGDSAVYFCASSQLPDSNYGYTFGSGTRLTVV.

The CDR3: CASSLRDPSSYNEQFF. This chain joins TRBV7-3 and TRBJ2-1; the TRBD1 assignment by TCRdb is unverifiable without DNA. The CDR3 is made up of 16 amino acids. Germline assignment: CDR1 SGHTA and CDR2 FQGTGA.

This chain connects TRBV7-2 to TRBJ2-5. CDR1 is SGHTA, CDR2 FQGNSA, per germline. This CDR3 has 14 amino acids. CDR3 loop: CASSQHGYQETQYF.

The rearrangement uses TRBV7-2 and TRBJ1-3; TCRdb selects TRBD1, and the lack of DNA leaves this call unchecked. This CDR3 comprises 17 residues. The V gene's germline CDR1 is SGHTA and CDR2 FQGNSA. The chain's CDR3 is CASSPPGRLISGNTIYF.

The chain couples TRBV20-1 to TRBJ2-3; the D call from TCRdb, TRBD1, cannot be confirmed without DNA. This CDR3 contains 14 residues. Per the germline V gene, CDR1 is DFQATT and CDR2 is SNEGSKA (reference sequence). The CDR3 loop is CSARVGGYTDTQYF.

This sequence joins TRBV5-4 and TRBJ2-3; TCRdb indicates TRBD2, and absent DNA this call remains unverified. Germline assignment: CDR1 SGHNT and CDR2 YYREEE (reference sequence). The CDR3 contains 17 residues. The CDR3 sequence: CASSHEVAGGSTDTQYF.

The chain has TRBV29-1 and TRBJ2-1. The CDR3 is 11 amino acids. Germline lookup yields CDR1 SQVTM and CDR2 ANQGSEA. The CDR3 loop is CSVEKTNEQFF.

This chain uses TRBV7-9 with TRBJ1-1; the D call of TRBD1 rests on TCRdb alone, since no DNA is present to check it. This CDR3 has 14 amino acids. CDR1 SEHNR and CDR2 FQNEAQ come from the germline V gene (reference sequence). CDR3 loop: CASSLSTGTTEAFF.

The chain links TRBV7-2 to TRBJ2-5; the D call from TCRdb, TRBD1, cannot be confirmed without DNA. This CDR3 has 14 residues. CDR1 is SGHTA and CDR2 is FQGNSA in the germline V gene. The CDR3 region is CASSPRRGLETQYF.

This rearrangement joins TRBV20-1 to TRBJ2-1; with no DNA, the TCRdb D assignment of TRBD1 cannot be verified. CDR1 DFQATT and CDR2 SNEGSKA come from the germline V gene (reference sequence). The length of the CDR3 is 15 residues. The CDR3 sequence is CSARGQRTRYNEQFF.